Shown below are 15 T cell receptor beta chains from a single sample sequenced in a study of shared clonotypes between healthy human individuals. Some clones are missing from TCRdb's copy, which holds only in-frame ones; the method was immunoSEQ multiplex PCR. The sample shows 2 million to 3 million clones, 93% of them seen only once. Sample: naive CD4+ T cells from PBMCs. Subset defined: CD45RA+ positively selected. The receptors derive from a man between 18 and 35 years old in good health. Some clones in this sample may be carry-over from other donors' samples.

V gene TRBV11-3 combines with J gene TRBJ2-3, with no clear D. The CDR3 runs to 13 residues. V lost 1 base to trimming and J lost 2 bases, with 4 bases between them. Germline V gene data show CDR1 as SGHNT and CDR2 as YENEEA. The CDR3 nucleotides read TGTGCCAGCAGCTTAGTTCACACAGATACGCAGTATTTT. Amino acid sequence: CASSLVHTDTQYF.

V gene TRBV28 combines with J gene TRBJ1-2; no clear D. Per germline, CDR1 MDHEN and CDR2 SYDVKM. The CDR3 has 13 residues. The ends were cut back, 5 bases at V and 1 base at J, with 8 bases in the middle. DNA of the CDR3: TGTGCCAGCAGTCCTCAGCTTAACTATGGCTACACCTTC. This gives the protein CASSPQLNYGYTF.

This clone was seen only once. The chain joins TRBV7-2 to TRBJ2-2; D is uncertain. The CDR3 totals 12 residues. Trimming removed 4 bases from V and 8 bases from J, with 8 bases in between. CDR1 and CDR2 from the germline V gene are SGHTA and FQGNSA. CDR3 nucleotide sequence: TGTGCCAGCAGCTACCCTTGGGGGGAGCTGTTTTTT. Translated, it gives CASSYPWGELFF.

The chain employs TRBV7-3 and TRBJ2-1; D is perhaps TRBD2 (6 bases). Germline V gene lookup returns CDR1 SGHTA and CDR2 FQGTGA. This CDR3 contains 15 residues. Trimming removed 3 bases at V and 9 bases at J, with 18 bases between. Here the CDR3 DNA reads TGTGCCAGCAGCTTTGGACTTGCGGGGTCGGGTGAGCAGTTCTTC. Translation: CASSFGLAGSGEQFF.

On this clone itself: The sample contains more than one DNA sequence encoding this CDR3. This chain links TRBV29-1 with TRBJ2-7; no firm D call. There are 11 residues in the CDR3. The ends were cut back, 4 bases at V and 1 base at J, with 5 bases in the middle. The germline CDR1 and CDR2 sequences are SQVTM and ANQGSEA. CDR3 in DNA: TGCAGCGTTGTTGGGTCCTACGAGCAGTACTTC. Translated, it gives CSVVGSYEQYF.

The J gene is TRBJ1-1, the V gene TRBV5-6; TRBD1 aligns across 7 bases. Germline V lookup: CDR1 SGHDT, CDR2 YYEEEE. The CDR3 runs to 15 residues. V was pared by 4 bases and J by 0 bases, with 6 bases of the junction left unmatched. The chain's CDR3 is CASSLLDRMNTEAFF. The CDR3 DNA reads as TGTGCCAGCAGCCTACTGGACAGGATGAACACTGAAGCTTTCTTT. Filled out from reference TRBV5-6 and TRBJ1-1, the complete variable domain reads DAGVTQSPTHLIKTRGQQVTLRCSPKSGHDTVSWYQQALGQGPQFIFQYYEEEERQRGNFPDRFSGHQFPNYSSELNVNALLLGDSALYLCASSLLDRMNTEAFFGQGTRLTVV.

V and J are TRBV28 and TRBJ1-2; D unresolved. CDR3 size: 13 residues. Germline assignment: CDR1 MDHEN and CDR2 SYDVKM. V lost 8 bases to trimming and J lost 3 bases, with 13 bases between them. The CDR3 nucleotides are TGTGCCAGCCTTCCCGGGGTCCACTATGGCTACACCTTC. Protein sequence: CASLPGVHYGYTF.

About this clone itself: Within the sample, other DNA sequences also encode this same CDR3. The genes are TRBV28 and TRBJ2-7; TRBD1 agrees at 7 bases. The trim removed 5 bases at V and 3 bases at J, leaving 4 bases unmatched. CDR3 length equals 13 residues. Germline CDR1 reads MDHEN; CDR2 reads SYDVKM. The CDR3: CASSIGTVYEQYF. In DNA, the CDR3 is TGTGCCAGCAGTATCGGGACAGTCTACGAGCAGTACTTC.

This chain connects TRBV7-8 to TRBJ1-4; TRBD1 matches at 7 bases. CDR1 is SGHVS, CDR2 FQNEAQ, per germline. The CDR3 loop spans 14 amino acids. V was clipped by 0 bases and J by 6 bases; unmatched bases: 1. Written as DNA, the CDR3 is TGTGCCAGCAGCTTAGCACAGGGGTATGAAAAACTGTTTTTT. Its translation: CASSLAQGYEKLFF.

The chain links TRBV2 to TRBJ1-1; D is perhaps TRBD1 (5 bases). V was clipped by 6 bases and J by 11 bases, with 19 bases between them. Germline CDR1 reads SNHLY; CDR2 reads FYNNEI. This CDR3 spans 13 amino acids. This CDR3 reads CASRSQGGLTAFF. CDR3 sequence (DNA): TGTGCCAGCAGAAGCCAGGGTGGTCTGACGGCTTTCTTT.

V and J are TRBV6-5 and TRBJ1-1, with 10 bases that match TRBD1. The J segment lost 1 base and the V segment lost 1 base, leaving 3 bases of the junction unmatched. The CDR3 is 16 residues long. The V gene's germline CDR1 is MNHEY and CDR2 SVGAGI. CDR3 protein: CASSYFGDRGNTEAFF. CDR3 nucleotide sequence: TGTGCCAGCAGTTACTTCGGGGACAGGGGGAACACTGAAGCTTTCTTT.

The chain combines TRBV2 with TRBJ2-3; D call uncertain. Germline CDR1 is SNHLY and CDR2 is FYNNEI. The CDR3 is 15 amino acids. V was shortened by 6 bases and J by 1 base, with 14 bases between the two germline ends. CDR3 in amino acids: CASRIGEIGTDTQYF. CDR3 bases: TGTGCCAGCAGAATTGGAGAGATTGGCACAGATACGCAGTATTTT. The full variable domain, with the rest looked up from reference TRBV2 and TRBJ2-3, is EPEVTQTPSHQVTQMGQEVILRCVPISNHLYFYWYRQILGQKVEFLVSFYNNEISEKSEIFDDQFSVERPDGSNFTLKIRSTKLEDSAMYFCASRIGEIGTDTQYFGPGTRLTVL.

The CDR3 coding sequence is TGTGCCAGTACCCCTGACTATGGAGAGACCCAGTACTTC. It specifies CASTPDYGETQYF. V and J are TRBV19 and TRBJ2-5; possible D gene TRBD2, 5 bases. Trimming cost V 7 bases and J 4 bases, with 13 bases left between them. Germline V lookup: CDR1 LNHDA, CDR2 SQIVND (reference sequence). This CDR3 has 13 amino acids.

The chain carries TRBV27 and TRBJ2-7; D remains unclear. The CDR3 contains 18 residues. Trimming took 3 bases from V and 0 from J, leaving 21 bases between them. Germline V CDR1 and CDR2: MNHEY, SMNVEV (reference sequence). CDR3 DNA sequence: TGTGCCAGCAGTTTCTTCCCTCCTCTAAGCCGGGCCTCCTACGAGCAGTACTTC. Protein product: CASSFFPPLSRASYEQYF.

The rearrangement links TRBV6-6 to TRBJ1-1; possibly TRBD1 for D (6 bases). The CDR3 extends over 16 amino acids. Germline-derived CDR1 and CDR2 are MNHNY and SVGAGI (reference sequence). Trimming cost V 6 bases and J 0 bases, with 17 bases left between them. The CDR3 is CASSPPQGLMNTEAFF. CDR3 nucleotide sequence: TGTGCCAGCAGCCCACCCCAGGGGTTGATGAACACTGAAGCTTTCTTT.